This is a list of T cell receptor beta chains from one sample in a study of post-analysis software for immune sequencing data. TCRdb called the PCR reads again in MiXCR, with one record for every CDR3 protein. The sample holds 350,000 to 450,000 distinct CDR3 sequences, about a third seen once. What was sequenced was blood. These receptors came from a girl aged 5-17 years with multiple sclerosis. CDR3s include the opening cysteine and the closing phenylalanine or tryptophan. A D gene is named only where the DNA matches it firmly. Rows may omit the clone size; those that give it use once, few, many or a size class.

. | . | TRBJ2-4 | TRBV5-4 | TGTGCCAGCAGCCGTGTGGAAGCCAAAAACATTCAGTACTTC | CASSRVEAKNIQYF
. | . | TRBJ1-2 | TRBV7-2 | TGTGCTGGCAGCTTAGGAATCGGGGGGGATGGCTACACCTTC | CAGSLGIGGDGYTF
. | . | TRBJ2-1 | TRBV5-1 | TGCGCCAGCAGCTTGAGGTTCCGAGTCTACAATGAGCAGTTCTTC | CASSLRFRVYNEQFF
. | TRBD1 | TRBJ2-5 | TRBV18 | TGTGCCAGCTCACCAATTCGCGACAGGGGCGAAACTATCCAAGAGACCCAGTACTTC | CASSPIRDRGETIQETQYF
. | . | TRBJ2-5 | TRBV5-1 | TGCGCCAGCAGCAGGGGCGTCCTAGAGACCCAGTACTTC | CASSRGVLETQYF
few | TRBD1 | TRBJ1-3 | TRBV12-3/TRBV12-4 | TGTGCCAGCAGTTTAGGGTTGACAGGGGCTGACACCATATATTTT | CASSLGLTGADTIYF
few | . | TRBJ1-6 | TRBV6-1 | TGTGCCAGCAGTGAAGGGGGATCACCCCTCCACTTT | CASSEGGSPLHF
few | TRBD2 | TRBJ2-5 | TRBV5-1 | TGCGCCAGCATGGGGGGGCAAGAGACCCAGTACTTC | CASMGGQETQYF
. | TRBD1 | TRBJ1-4 | TRBV20-1 | TGCAGTGCTCCCCAGTCGGGACAGGGGAGGGGAAAACTGTTTTTT | CSAPQSGQGRGKLFF
few | . | TRBJ2-7 | TRBV4-1 | TGCGCCAGCAGCCAAGATGTCAGCCCCACCGAGCAGTACTTC | CASSQDVSPTEQYF
few | TRBD2 | TRBJ2-1 | TRBV3-1 | TGTGCCAGCAGCCAAGATACCGGGACTAGCGGGGAGGGGGAGCAGTTCTTC | CASSQDTGTSGEGEQFF
. | . | TRBJ1-1 | TRBV12-3/TRBV12-4 | TGTGCCAGCACCACCCCCAGTGGGGAAGGCACTGAAGCTTTCTTT | CASTTPSGEGTEAFF
. | . | TRBJ2-5 | TRBV12-3/TRBV12-4 | TGTGCCAGCAGCTGGCTAAGAAGCGGCCAGCAGTACTTC | CASSWLRSGQQYF
. | TRBD1 | TRBJ1-2 | TRBV4-1 | TGCGCCAGCAGCCAAGGGGCCAGGGGGACGCGAGCTAACTATGGCTACACCTTC | CASSQGARGTRANYGYTF
few | . | TRBJ1-5 | TRBV7-6 | TGTGCCAGCAGCTTTTCAGGGATCGATCAGCCCCAGCATTTT | CASSFSGIDQPQHF
. | . | TRBJ2-5 | TRBV3-1 | TGTGCCAGCAGCCAACGGGGGCGGTCAGAGACCCAGTACTTC | CASSQRGRSETQYF
. | . | TRBJ1-2 | TRBV7-9 | TGTGCCAGCAGTAATATGCCCCAGGGCTACACCTTC | CASSNMPQGYTF
. | . | TRBJ1-2 | TRBV12-3/TRBV12-4 | TGTGCCAGCAGTTTATCCCTGGACAGCAATGGCTACACCTTC | CASSLSLDSNGYTF
. | TRBD1 | TRBJ2-7 | TRBV28 | TGTGCCAGCAGTCTAGGGACAGAGTTTGAGGAGCAGTACTTC | CASSLGTEFEEQYF
. | . | TRBJ2-3 | TRBV3-1 | TGTGCCAGCAGCGATACCGGGACTGCTAGCACAGATACGCAGTATTTT | CASSDTGTASTDTQYF
. | . | TRBJ1-1 | TRBV3-1 | TGTGCCAGCAGCCAAGAGGATAGGGCCAGTCCAGGGAACACTGAAGCTTTCTTT | CASSQEDRASPGNTEAFF
. | . | TRBJ2-7 | TRBV29-1 | TGCAGCGTTCTCGCAAGTGGTTCCTACGAGCAGTACTTC | CSVLASGSYEQYF
few | TRBD2 | TRBJ2-3 | TRBV20-1 | TGCAGTGCCGAGCCGGGACTAGCAGCTGCTAGCACAGATACGCAGTATTTT | CSAEPGLAAASTDTQYF
. | . | TRBJ2-7 | TRBV7-9 | TGTGCCAGCAGCTTAGCGAGGACCAGGGACCCCACCTACGAGCAGTACTTC | CASSLARTRDPTYEQYF
. | TRBD1 | TRBJ2-2 | TRBV6-5 | TGTGCCAGCAGTCCCGGACAGGGGGCAGTCGGGGAGCTGTTTTTT | CASSPGQGAVGELFF
few | . | TRBJ2-3 | TRBV12-3/TRBV12-4 | TGTGCCAGCAGTTTAGCGCTAGTTCTGGGGGGGCCGACAGATACGCAGTATTTT | CASSLALVLGGPTDTQYF
few | . | TRBJ1-5 | TRBV6-6 | TGTGCCAGCAGTTACGGGAACAATCAGCCCCAGCATTTT | CASSYGNNQPQHF
. | . | TRBJ1-3 | TRBV2 | TGTGCCAGCAGTGAGGGACCTCGAAACACCATATATTTT | CASSEGPRNTIYF